This TCR beta chain emerged from a study of cytomegalovirus exposure and HLA in healthy donors. For the study at large: A preliminary data release comprised roughly 80 million unique TCRs obtained from HLA-typed donors.

Study observations and caveats: Reportedly, a later analysis found an Asian-associated ancestry cluster had fewer N-insertions than the approximately 700-donor mean. Researchers counted roughly 150 TCR beta chains as cytomegalovirus-associated. In a later analysis, TCR beta V- and J-gene trimming was associated with a missense DCLRE1C variant.

PCR primers comprised 60 Vbeta and 13 Jbeta primers. Measured with immunoSEQ multiplex PCR; TCRdb has only the in-frame clones, and not every one. The sample has fewer than 200,000 clones, 60% to 80% seen once. Germline CDR1 MNHNY, CDR2 SVGAGI (reference sequence). The trim removed 7 bases at V and 1 base at J, leaving 1 base unmatched. The CDR3 sequence is 14 residues long. As for this clone: Its antigen is currently unknown.

Sequencing used PBMCs. The chain is built from TRBV6-6 and TRBJ2-1; 10 nucleotides match TRBD2. The TCR comes from a man aged 30-40 years in good health and CMV-seropositive. The CDR3 is CASISGGSYNEQFF. The CDR3 bases are TGTGCCAGCATTAGCGGGGGGTCCTACAATGAGCAGTTCTTC.